A selection of T cell receptor beta chains follows, all from one sample in a study of cytomegalovirus exposure and HLA in healthy donors. Clones were read by immunoSEQ multiplex PCR, and TCRdb kept only the in-frame ones, dropping some. The sample lists more than 150,000 clones; 70% to 80% were seen once. Input material: PBMCs. The receptors shown here come from a girl between 10 and 17 years old in good health and CMV-seropositive. The CDR3 runs from the conserved cysteine through the conserved F or W. Each record gives: J gene, D gene, clone size, V gene, CDR3 protein, CDR3 DNA. The D gene is left open where the match is weak. Some rows mark clone size as missing; the rest say once, few, many or name a class of expanded clone.

j_gene: TRBJ2-5; d_gene: TRBD2; abundance: .; v_gene: TRBV6-1; CDR3aa: CASSGPSSGPQETQYF; CDR3nt: TGTGCCAGCAGTGGCCCCTCTAGCGGACCCCAAGAGACCCAGTACTTC
j_gene: TRBJ2-2; d_gene: .; abundance: few; v_gene: TRBV6-1; CDR3aa: CASSKGSGAELFF; CDR3nt: TGTGCCAGCAGTAAGGGGTCAGGGGCTGAGCTGTTTTTT
j_gene: TRBJ1-5; d_gene: .; abundance: .; v_gene: TRBV4-2; CDR3aa: CASSQVQGSNQPQHF; CDR3nt: TGTGCCAGCAGCCAAGTTCAGGGGTCCAATCAGCCCCAGCATTTT
j_gene: TRBJ2-1; d_gene: .; abundance: .; v_gene: TRBV7-8; CDR3aa: CASSLGDSLSSNEQFF; CDR3nt: TGTGCCAGCAGCTTGGGCGATTCCCTGTCGAGCAATGAGCAGTTCTTC
j_gene: TRBJ2-1; d_gene: TRBD2; abundance: once; v_gene: TRBV4-1; CDR3aa: CASSPSGLAGDNEQFF; CDR3nt: TGCGCCAGCAGCCCATCGGGACTAGCGGGGGACAATGAGCAGTTCTTC
j_gene: TRBJ1-1; d_gene: .; abundance: .; v_gene: TRBV25-1; CDR3aa: CASSESGSWDTEAFF; CDR3nt: TGTGCCAGCAGTGAATCGGGGAGCTGGGACACTGAAGCTTTCTTT
j_gene: TRBJ1-4; d_gene: TRBD1; abundance: .; v_gene: TRBV4-3; CDR3aa: CASSHLPGQRDEKLFF; CDR3nt: TGCGCCAGCAGCCACCTACCGGGACAGAGGGATGAAAAACTGTTTTTT
j_gene: TRBJ1-5; d_gene: .; abundance: .; v_gene: TRBV5-8; CDR3aa: CASSLYPFRGSQPQHF; CDR3nt: TGTGCCAGCAGCCTCTATCCATTCAGGGGTAGCCAGCCCCAGCATTTT
j_gene: TRBJ2-5; d_gene: .; abundance: .; v_gene: TRBV4-3; CDR3aa: CASSQDYGAGAETQYF; CDR3nt: TGCGCCAGCAGCCAAGATTATGGCGCGGGGGCAGAGACCCAGTACTTC
j_gene: TRBJ2-5; d_gene: TRBD2; abundance: .; v_gene: TRBV11-3; CDR3aa: CASSSLAGPSRETQYF; CDR3nt: TGTGCCAGCAGCTCCCTAGCGGGGCCGAGCAGGGAGACCCAGTACTTC
j_gene: TRBJ1-4; d_gene: TRBD1; abundance: .; v_gene: TRBV27; CDR3aa: CASSTRQGATNEKLFF; CDR3nt: TGTGCCAGCAGTACCCGGCAGGGGGCAACTAATGAAAAACTGTTTTTT
j_gene: TRBJ1-2; d_gene: TRBD1; abundance: .; v_gene: TRBV7-9; CDR3aa: CASSAGAGGFGYTF; CDR3nt: TGTGCCAGCAGCGCCGGGGCAGGGGGGTTTGGCTACACCTTC
j_gene: TRBJ1-5; d_gene: TRBD1; abundance: .; v_gene: TRBV19; CDR3aa: CASSIEPDRVDQPQHF; CDR3nt: TGTGCCAGTAGTATAGAGCCGGACAGGGTAGATCAGCCCCAGCATTTT
j_gene: TRBJ2-5; d_gene: .; abundance: .; v_gene: TRBV15; CDR3aa: CATSRGFRTEETQYF; CDR3nt: TGTGCCACCAGCAGAGGTTTCAGGACAGAAGAGACCCAGTACTTC
j_gene: TRBJ2-7; d_gene: TRBD2; abundance: .; v_gene: TRBV7-2; CDR3aa: CASSTSGAYEQYF; CDR3nt: TGTGCCAGCAGTACTAGCGGGGCCTACGAGCAGTACTTC
j_gene: TRBJ1-2; d_gene: .; abundance: .; v_gene: TRBV14; CDR3aa: CASSPGPGMVYGYTF; CDR3nt: TGTGCCAGCAGCCCAGGGCCAGGGATGGTCTATGGCTACACCTTC
j_gene: TRBJ2-5; d_gene: .; abundance: .; v_gene: TRBV5-1; CDR3aa: CASSTGSQETQYF; CDR3nt: TGCGCCAGCAGCACCGGGAGCCAAGAGACCCAGTACTTC
j_gene: TRBJ2-7; d_gene: .; abundance: once; v_gene: TRBV10-1; CDR3aa: CASSEQGGYEQYF; CDR3nt: TGCGCCAGCAGTGAGCAGGGTGGCTACGAGCAGTACTTC
j_gene: TRBJ2-7; d_gene: .; abundance: few; v_gene: TRBV7-8; CDR3aa: CASNWAGPSYEQYF; CDR3nt: TGTGCCAGCAACTGGGCGGGGCCGTCCTACGAGCAGTACTTC
j_gene: TRBJ1-4; d_gene: .; abundance: .; v_gene: TRBV9; CDR3aa: CASSVEPATNEKLFF; CDR3nt: TGTGCCAGCAGCGTAGAGCCTGCAACTAATGAAAAACTGTTTTTT
j_gene: TRBJ1-1; d_gene: .; abundance: .; v_gene: TRBV9; CDR3aa: CASSQGMNTEAFF; CDR3nt: TGTGCCAGCAGTCAGGGAATGAACACTGAAGCTTTCTTT
j_gene: TRBJ2-3; d_gene: .; abundance: .; v_gene: TRBV10-2; CDR3aa: CASRGLTGVGDTQYF; CDR3nt: TGCGCCAGCAGGGGGTTGACAGGCGTAGGAGATACGCAGTATTTT
j_gene: TRBJ2-5; d_gene: TRBD2; abundance: .; v_gene: TRBV25-1; CDR3aa: CASSEAGTSQETQYF; CDR3nt: TGTGCCAGCAGTGAAGCGGGGACTAGCCAAGAGACCCAGTACTTC
j_gene: TRBJ1-2; d_gene: .; abundance: .; v_gene: TRBV5-1; CDR3aa: CASSSSVPTGIYGYTF; CDR3nt: TGCGCCAGCAGCTCCAGTGTGCCTACAGGGATCTATGGCTACACCTTC
j_gene: TRBJ1-5; d_gene: .; abundance: .; v_gene: TRBV7-8; CDR3aa: CASSWATENQPQHF; CDR3nt: TGTGCCAGCAGCTGGGCGACAGAAAATCAGCCCCAGCATTTT
j_gene: TRBJ2-1; d_gene: TRBD2; abundance: .; v_gene: TRBV9; CDR3aa: CASSATGTSGGNEQFF; CDR3nt: TGTGCCAGCAGCGCCACAGGGACTAGCGGGGGCAATGAGCAGTTCTTC
j_gene: TRBJ2-5; d_gene: TRBD1; abundance: .; v_gene: TRBV28; CDR3aa: CASSDRVQETQYF; CDR3nt: TGTGCCAGCAGTGACAGGGTCCAAGAGACCCAGTACTTC